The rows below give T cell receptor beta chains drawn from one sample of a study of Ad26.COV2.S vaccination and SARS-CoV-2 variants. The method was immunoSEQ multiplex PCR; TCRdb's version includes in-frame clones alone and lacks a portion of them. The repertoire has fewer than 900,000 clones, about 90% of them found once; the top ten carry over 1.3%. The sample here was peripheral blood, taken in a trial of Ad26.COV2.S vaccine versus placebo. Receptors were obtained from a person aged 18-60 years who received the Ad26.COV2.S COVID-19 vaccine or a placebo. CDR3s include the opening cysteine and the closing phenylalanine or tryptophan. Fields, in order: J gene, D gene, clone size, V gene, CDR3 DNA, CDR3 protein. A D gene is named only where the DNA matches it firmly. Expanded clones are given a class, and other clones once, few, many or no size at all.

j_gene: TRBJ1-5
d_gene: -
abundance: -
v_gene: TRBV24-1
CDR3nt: TGTGCCACCAGTGACACAGCGCCCCAGCATTTT
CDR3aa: CATSDTAPQHF

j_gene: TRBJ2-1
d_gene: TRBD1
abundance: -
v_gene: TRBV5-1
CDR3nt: TGCGCCAGCCGCAGGGACAGGGAAGGAAATGAGCAGTTCTTC
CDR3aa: CASRRDREGNEQFF

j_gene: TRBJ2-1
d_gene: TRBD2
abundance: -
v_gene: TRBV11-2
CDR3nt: TGTGCCAGCAGCTTGTTTCTAGCGGGAGGGAGATACAATGAGCAGTTCTTC
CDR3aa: CASSLFLAGGRYNEQFF

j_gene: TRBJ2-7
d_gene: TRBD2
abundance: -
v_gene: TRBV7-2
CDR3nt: TGTGCCAGCAGCTTAGAGGGACTAGCGGGAGGCTCCTACGAGCAGTACTTC
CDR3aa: CASSLEGLAGGSYEQYF

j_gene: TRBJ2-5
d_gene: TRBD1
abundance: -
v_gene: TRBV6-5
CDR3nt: TGTGCCAGCAGTTACATTAACAGGGGCTTGGAGACCCAGTACTTC
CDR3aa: CASSYINRGLETQYF

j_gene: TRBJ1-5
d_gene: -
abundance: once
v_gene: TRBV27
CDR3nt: TGTGCCAGCAGTTTGGACAGCAATCAGCCCCAGCATTTT
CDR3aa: CASSLDSNQPQHF

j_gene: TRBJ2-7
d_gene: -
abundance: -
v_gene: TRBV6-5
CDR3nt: TGTGCCAGCAGTACCGACAACTACGAGCAGTACTTC
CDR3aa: CASSTDNYEQYF

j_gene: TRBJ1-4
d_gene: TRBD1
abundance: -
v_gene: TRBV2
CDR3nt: TGTGCCAGCAAAACAGGGGGCCTTGCTAATGAAAAACTGTTTTTT
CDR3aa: CASKTGGLANEKLFF

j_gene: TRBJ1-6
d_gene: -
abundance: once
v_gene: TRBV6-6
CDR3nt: TGTGCCAGCAGTTACTCAGAGAATTCACCCCTCCACTTT
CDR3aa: CASSYSENSPLHF

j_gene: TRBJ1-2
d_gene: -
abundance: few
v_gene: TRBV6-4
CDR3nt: TGTGCCATCATGGGTGAGGTTGGGGGGCGCGATGGCTACACCTTC
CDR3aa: CAIMGEVGGRDGYTF

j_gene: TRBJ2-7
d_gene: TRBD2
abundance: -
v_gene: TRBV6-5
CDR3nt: TGTGCCAGCAGTTATTCAGCGGGAGGGGCCTACGAGCAGTACTTC
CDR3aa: CASSYSAGGAYEQYF

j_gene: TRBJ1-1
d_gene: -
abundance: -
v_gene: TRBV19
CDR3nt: TGTGCCAGTAGTCTTTACACTGAAGCTTTCTTT
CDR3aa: CASSLYTEAFF

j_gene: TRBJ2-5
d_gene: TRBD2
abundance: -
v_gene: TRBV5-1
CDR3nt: TGCGCCAGCAGCTCCGGACTAGCGGGGTACCAAGAGACCCAGTACTTC
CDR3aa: CASSSGLAGYQETQYF

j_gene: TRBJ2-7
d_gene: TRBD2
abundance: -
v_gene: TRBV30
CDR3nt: TGTGCCTGGCGACTAGCGGGAGACGAGCAGTACTTC
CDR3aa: CAWRLAGDEQYF

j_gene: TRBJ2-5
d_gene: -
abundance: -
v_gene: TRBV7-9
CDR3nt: TGTGCCAGCAGAACGACGGCCGACCGGGGAGAGACCCAGTACTTC
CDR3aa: CASRTTADRGETQYF

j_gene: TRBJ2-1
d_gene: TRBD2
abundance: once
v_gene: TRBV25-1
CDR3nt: TGTGCCAGCCGGGACTACTCCTACAATGAGCAGTTCTTC
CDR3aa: CASRDYSYNEQFF

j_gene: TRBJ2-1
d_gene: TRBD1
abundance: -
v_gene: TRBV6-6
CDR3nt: TGTGCCAGCAGTACACCCGGGACAGGGATCGATGAGCAGTTCTTC
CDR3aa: CASSTPGTGIDEQFF

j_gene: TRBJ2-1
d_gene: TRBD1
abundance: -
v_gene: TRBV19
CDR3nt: TGTGCCAGTACCCGACAGGGGTCCTACAATGAGCAGTTCTTC
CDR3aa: CASTRQGSYNEQFF

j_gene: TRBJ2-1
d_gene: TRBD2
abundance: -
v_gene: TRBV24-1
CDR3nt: TGTGCCACCAGTGACCGCGGGGGTTCCTACAATGAGCAGTTCTTC
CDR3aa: CATSDRGGSYNEQFF

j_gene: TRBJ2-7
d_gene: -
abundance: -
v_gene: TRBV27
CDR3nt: TGTGCCAGCAGCCAATGGGCAAAACAGGGAAACGAGCAGTACTTC
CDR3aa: CASSQWAKQGNEQYF

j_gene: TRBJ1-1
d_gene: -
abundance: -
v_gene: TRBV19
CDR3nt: TGTGCCAGTAGTACTACAGGATTCAACACTGAAGCTTTCTTT
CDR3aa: CASSTTGFNTEAFF

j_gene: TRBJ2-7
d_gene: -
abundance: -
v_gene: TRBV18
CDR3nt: TGTGCCAGCTCAGCCGGACGGTACGAGCAGTACTTC
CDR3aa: CASSAGRYEQYF

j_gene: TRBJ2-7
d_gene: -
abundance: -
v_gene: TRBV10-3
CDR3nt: TGTGCCATCACCCGGGATAGCGGCTACGAGCAGTACTTC
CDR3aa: CAITRDSGYEQYF

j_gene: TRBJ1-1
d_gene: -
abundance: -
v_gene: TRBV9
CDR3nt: TGTGCCAGCAGCGTAGCTGGGGGGGGCAACACTGAAGCTTTCTTT
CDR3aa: CASSVAGGGNTEAFF

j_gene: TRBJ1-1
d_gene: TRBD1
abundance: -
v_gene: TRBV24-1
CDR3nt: TGTGCCACCAGTGAACCCGACAGGGCCACTGAAGCTTTCTTT
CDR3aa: CATSEPDRATEAFF

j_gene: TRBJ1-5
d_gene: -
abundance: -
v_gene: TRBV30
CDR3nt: TGTGCCTGGAGCCAGGGAGACAATCAGCCCCAGCATTTT
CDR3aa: CAWSQGDNQPQHF

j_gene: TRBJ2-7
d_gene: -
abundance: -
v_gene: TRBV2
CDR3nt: TGTGCCAGCAGTGAACTGCCGCGAGGTTCCTACGAGCAGTACTTC
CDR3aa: CASSELPRGSYEQYF

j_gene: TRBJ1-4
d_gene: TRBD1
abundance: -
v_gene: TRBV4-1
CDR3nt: TGCGCCAGCAGCCAGGGGACAGGGAATGAAAAACTGTTTTTT
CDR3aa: CASSQGTGNEKLFF

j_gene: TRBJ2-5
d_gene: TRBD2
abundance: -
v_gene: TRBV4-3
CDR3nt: TGCGCCAGCAGCCTGTCCCGACTAGCGGGGGGGACCCAGTACTTC
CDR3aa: CASSLSRLAGGTQYF

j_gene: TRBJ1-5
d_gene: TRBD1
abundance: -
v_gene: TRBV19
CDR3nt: TGTGCCAGTAGGTCCCCCGGGACAGGGGAAAATCAGCCCCAGCATTTT
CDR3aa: CASRSPGTGENQPQHF

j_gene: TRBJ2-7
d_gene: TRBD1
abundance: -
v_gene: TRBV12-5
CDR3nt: TGTGCTAGTGGTTTGCCTACTCTGGGGACAGGGGACTCCTACGAGCAGTACTTC
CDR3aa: CASGLPTLGTGDSYEQYF

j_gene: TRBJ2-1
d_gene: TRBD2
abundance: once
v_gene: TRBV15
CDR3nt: TGTGCCACCAGCAGAGACCTAGCGGCCCCCCTTAGGGCCTACAATGAGCAGTTCTTC
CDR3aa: CATSRDLAAPLRAYNEQFF

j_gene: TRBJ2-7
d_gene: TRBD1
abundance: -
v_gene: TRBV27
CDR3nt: TGTGCCAGCAGTTGGGGGACAGGGGGCCCCGAGCAGTACTTC
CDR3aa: CASSWGTGGPEQYF

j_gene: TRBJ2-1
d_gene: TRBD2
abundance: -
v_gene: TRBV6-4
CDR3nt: TGTGCCAGCAGTGTCCCGCCTGGACTAGCGGGAGGGCCCTACAATGAGCAGTTCTTC
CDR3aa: CASSVPPGLAGGPYNEQFF

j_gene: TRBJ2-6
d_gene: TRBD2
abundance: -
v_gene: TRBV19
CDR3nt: TGTGCCAGTAGTATTCCGGGAGGCTCTGGGGCCAACGTCCTGACTTTC
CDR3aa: CASSIPGGSGANVLTF

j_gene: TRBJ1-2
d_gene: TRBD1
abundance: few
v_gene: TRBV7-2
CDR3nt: TGTGCCAGCAGCGTTCTGACAGGGAACTATGGCTACACCTTC
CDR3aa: CASSVLTGNYGYTF

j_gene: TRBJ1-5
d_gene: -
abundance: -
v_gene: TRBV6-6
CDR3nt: TGTGCCAGCAGTCCCGGGGCTTTTCAGAATAGCAATCAGCCCCAGCATTTT
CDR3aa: CASSPGAFQNSNQPQHF

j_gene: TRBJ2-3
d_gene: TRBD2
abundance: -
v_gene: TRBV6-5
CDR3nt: TGTGCCAGCAGTTACTCGGGAGGGACCGCCACAGATACGCAGTATTTT
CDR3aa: CASSYSGGTATDTQYF

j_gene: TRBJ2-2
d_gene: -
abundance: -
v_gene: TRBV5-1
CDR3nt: TGCGCCAGCAGTTACAGTAACACCGGGGAGCTGTTTTTT
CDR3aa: CASSYSNTGELFF

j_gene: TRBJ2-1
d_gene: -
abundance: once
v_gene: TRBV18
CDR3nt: TGTGCCAGCTCACCCGGGTTGACTCAGTACAATGAGCAGTTCTTC
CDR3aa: CASSPGLTQYNEQFF

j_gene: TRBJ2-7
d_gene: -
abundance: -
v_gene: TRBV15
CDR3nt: TGTGCCACCAGCAGAGGGGGGTTCTCCTACGAGCAGTACTTC
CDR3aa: CATSRGGFSYEQYF

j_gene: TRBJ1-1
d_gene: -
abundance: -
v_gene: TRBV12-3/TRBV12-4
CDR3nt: TGTGCCAGCAACAGGGTCAACACTGAAGCTTTCTTT
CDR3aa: CASNRVNTEAFF

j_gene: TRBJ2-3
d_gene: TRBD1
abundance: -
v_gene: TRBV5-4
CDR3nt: TGTGCCAGCAGCATCAGGACAGGGGCTACAGATACGCAGTATTTT
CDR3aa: CASSIRTGATDTQYF

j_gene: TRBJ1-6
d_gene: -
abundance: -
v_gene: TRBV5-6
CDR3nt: TGTGCCAGCAGCCTCTCCGGCGGCTCCTATAATTCACCCCTCCACTTT
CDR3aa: CASSLSGGSYNSPLHF

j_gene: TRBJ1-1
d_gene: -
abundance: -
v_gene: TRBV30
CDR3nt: TGTGCCTGGAGTGTAGACAATGGGGCTGAAGCTTTCTTT
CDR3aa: CAWSVDNGAEAFF

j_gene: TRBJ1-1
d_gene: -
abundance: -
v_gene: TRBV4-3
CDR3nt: TGCGCCAGCAGCCAAGATTCTCGTATGAACACTGAAGCTTTCTTT
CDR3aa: CASSQDSRMNTEAFF

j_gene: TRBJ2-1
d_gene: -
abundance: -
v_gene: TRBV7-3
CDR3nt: TGTGCCAGCAGCGCCAACGCCGGCAAGGGACACCAATACAATGAGCAGTTCTTC
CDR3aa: CASSANAGKGHQYNEQFF

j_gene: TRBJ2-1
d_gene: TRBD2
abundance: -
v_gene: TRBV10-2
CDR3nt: TGCGCCAGCAGTCCCGGGTGGGCTAGCGGGAGGGCGGGCAATGAGCAGTTCTTC
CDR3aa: CASSPGWASGRAGNEQFF

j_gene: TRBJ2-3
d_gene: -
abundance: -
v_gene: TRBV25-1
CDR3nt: TGTGCCACCTTAGATGTGCAAGATACGCAGTATTTT
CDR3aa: CATLDVQDTQYF

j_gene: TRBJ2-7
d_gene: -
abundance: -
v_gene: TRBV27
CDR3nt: TGTGCCAGCAGTCCCGTATCCGGGACTCTGTCCTACGAGCAGTACTTC
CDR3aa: CASSPVSGTLSYEQYF

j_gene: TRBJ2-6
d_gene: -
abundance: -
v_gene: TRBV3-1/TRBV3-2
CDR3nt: TGTGCCAGCAGCCAAGCCTCTGGGGCCAACGTCCTGACTTTC
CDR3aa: CASSQASGANVLTF

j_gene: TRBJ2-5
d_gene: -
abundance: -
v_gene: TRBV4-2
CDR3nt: TGTGCCAGCAGCCAAGAAAGTGACGGGGAGACCCAGTACTTC
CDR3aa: CASSQESDGETQYF

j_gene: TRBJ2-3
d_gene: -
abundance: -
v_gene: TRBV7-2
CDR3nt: TGTGCCAGCAGCTTACCTCGACTTGATACGCAGTATTTT
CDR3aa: CASSLPRLDTQYF

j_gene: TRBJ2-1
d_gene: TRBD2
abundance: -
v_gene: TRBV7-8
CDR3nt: TGTGCCAGCAGTCGTAGCGGGAACTACAATGAGCAGTTCTTC
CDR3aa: CASSRSGNYNEQFF

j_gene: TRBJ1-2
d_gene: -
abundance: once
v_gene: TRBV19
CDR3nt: TGTGCCAGTAGTATTCTTACAGGGTCAAAATATGGCTACACCTTC
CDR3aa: CASSILTGSKYGYTF